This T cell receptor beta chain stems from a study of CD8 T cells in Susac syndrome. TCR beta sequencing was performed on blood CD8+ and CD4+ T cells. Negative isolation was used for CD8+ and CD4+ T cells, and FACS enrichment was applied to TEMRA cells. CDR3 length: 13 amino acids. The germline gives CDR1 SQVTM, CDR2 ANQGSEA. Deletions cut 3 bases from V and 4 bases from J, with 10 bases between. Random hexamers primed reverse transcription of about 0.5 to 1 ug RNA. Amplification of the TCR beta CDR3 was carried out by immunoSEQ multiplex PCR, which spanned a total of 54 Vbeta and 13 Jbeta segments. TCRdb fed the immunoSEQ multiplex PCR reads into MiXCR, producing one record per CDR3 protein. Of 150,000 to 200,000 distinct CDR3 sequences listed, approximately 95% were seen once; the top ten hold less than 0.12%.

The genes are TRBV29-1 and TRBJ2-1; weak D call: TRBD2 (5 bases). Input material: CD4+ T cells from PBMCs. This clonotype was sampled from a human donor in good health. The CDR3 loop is CSVDRDGYNEQFF. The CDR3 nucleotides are TGCAGCGTTGATCGGGATGGGTACAATGAGCAGTTCTTC.